The T cell receptor (beta chain) under discussion was sequenced for a study of T cell changes during pregnancy in multiple sclerosis. This CDR3 contains 11 residues. Germline CDR1 reads SGHDT; CDR2 reads YYEEEE. Trimming removed 6 bases from V and 9 bases from J, with 10 bases in between. The method was immunoSEQ multiplex PCR; TCRdb's version includes in-frame clones alone and lacks a portion of them. The data contain tens of thousands of clones, roughly nine tenths of them seen just once; the ten biggest clones take up 2.5% to 4%. The V call is TRBV5-6, the J call TRBJ1-5; no definite D call. The sequencing here drew on peripheral blood, taken in the first trimester of pregnancy. The receptor's source is a female donor in good health, enrolled as a control in a pregnancy study. CDR3 protein: CASTQEWPQHF. The CDR3 DNA sequence: TGTGCCAGCACCCAAGAGTGGCCCCAGCATTTT.